This record concerns one T cell receptor (beta chain) sequence. Its antigen remains unknown. The source of the sample is a study of T cell repertoires and HLA-DP antigens. Study in general: One stimulator alloantigen differed from self by one groove amino acid; the other by ten. Study results and limitations: Pre-culture clonality, 0.03 to 0.045, was far below sorted CD137+ clonality of around 0.39. Clones undetected before culture averaged 36.3% against one allele and approximately 50% against the other.

V lost 3 bases to trimming and J lost 6 bases, with 8 bases between them. This CDR3 has 13 amino acids. The germline V gene encodes CDR1 MNHEY and CDR2 SMNVEV (reference sequence). The protocol was immunoSEQ multiplex PCR, while the TCRdb copy is restricted to in-frame clones and leaves out a portion. The repertoire holds about 73,000 clones, with 80% as singletons. The sample comprised CD4+ T cells from PBMCs. The clonotype was recovered from a man aged 55-75 years in good health and CMV-seronegative. The gene calls are TRBV27 and TRBJ1-4; no reliable D call. The CDR3 loop is CASSFSGYEKLFF. The CDR3 DNA follows: TGTGCCAGCAGTTTCAGTGGATATGAAAAACTGTTTTTT.